This T cell receptor beta chain comes out of a study of cytomegalovirus exposure and HLA in healthy donors. This CDR3 has 15 amino acids. Trimming took 0 bases from V and 2 from J; bases not matched to a gene: 4. Germline V gene lookup returns CDR1 MNHEY and CDR2 SVGAGI. General study results and limits: Follow-up analysis later connected one missense variant in DCLRE1C with trimming of TCR beta V- and J-genes.

A remark on this clone: Its antigen is not known.

With 60 Vbeta and 13 Jbeta primers, the PCR was carried out. The repertoire was sequenced with immunoSEQ multiplex PCR; TCRdb's copy has only in-frame clones and lacks some. The sample has around 180,000 clones; 65% to 90% are singletons. This chain links TRBV6-5 with TRBJ2-7; 7 bases line up with TRBD2. Input material: PBMCs. The TCR comes from a girl aged 2 to 10 in good health and CMV-seropositive. CDR3 bases: TGTGCCAGCAGTTACTCGGGGGGGTCCCCCTACGAGCAGTACTTC. Protein: CASSYSGGSPYEQYF.